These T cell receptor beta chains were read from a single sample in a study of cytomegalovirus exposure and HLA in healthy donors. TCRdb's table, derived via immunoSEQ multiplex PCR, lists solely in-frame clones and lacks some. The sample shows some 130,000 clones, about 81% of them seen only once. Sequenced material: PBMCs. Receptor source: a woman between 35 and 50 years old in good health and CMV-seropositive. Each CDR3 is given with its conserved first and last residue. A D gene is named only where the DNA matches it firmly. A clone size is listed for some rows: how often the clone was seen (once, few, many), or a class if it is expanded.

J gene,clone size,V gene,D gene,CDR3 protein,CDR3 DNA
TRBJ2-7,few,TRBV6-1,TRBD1,CASRRGTVTSYEQYF,TGTGCCAGCAGGAGGGGGACAGTGACGTCCTACGAGCAGTACTTC
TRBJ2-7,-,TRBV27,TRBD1,CASSRSGQGEYEQYF,TGTGCCAGCAGTAGGTCGGGACAGGGGGAGTACGAGCAGTACTTC
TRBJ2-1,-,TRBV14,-,CATSSITSYNEQFF,TGTGCCACCTCCAGTATTACCTCCTACAATGAGCAGTTCTTC
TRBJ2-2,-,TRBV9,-,CASSVVTANTGELFF,TGTGCCAGCAGCGTAGTGACAGCAAACACCGGGGAGCTGTTTTTT
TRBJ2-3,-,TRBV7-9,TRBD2,CASTPRGGPDTQYF,TGTGCCAGCACCCCTCGGGGGGGACCAGATACGCAGTATTTT
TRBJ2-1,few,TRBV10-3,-,CAISDDAAGYNEQFF,TGTGCCATCAGTGACGACGCGGCCGGCTACAATGAGCAGTTCTTC
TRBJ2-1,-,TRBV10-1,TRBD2,CASSELASGGRGEQFF,TGCGCCAGCAGTGAGCTTGCTAGCGGGGGGCGGGGTGAGCAGTTCTTC
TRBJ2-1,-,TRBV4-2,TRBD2,CASSPSTSGRNEQFF,TGTGCCAGCAGCCCAAGTACTAGCGGGAGAAATGAGCAGTTCTTC
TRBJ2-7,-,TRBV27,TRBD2,CASRAGTSGRFYEQYF,TGTGCCAGCAGAGCCGGGACTAGCGGGAGGTTCTACGAGCAGTACTTC
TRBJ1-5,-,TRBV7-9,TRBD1,CASSLSRGQGYQPQHF,TGTGCCAGCAGCTTATCTAGAGGACAGGGGTATCAGCCCCAGCATTTT
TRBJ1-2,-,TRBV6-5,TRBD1,CASSYSADRGGYTF,TGTGCCAGCAGTTACTCGGCTGACAGGGGAGGCTACACCTTC
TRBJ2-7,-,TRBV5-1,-,CASSFKTGSYEQYF,TGCGCCAGCAGCTTCAAGACAGGATCCTACGAGCAGTACTTC
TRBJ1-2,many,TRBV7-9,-,CASSSSTQGLRYGYTF,TGTGCCAGCAGCTCAAGCACCCAGGGGCTTCGCTATGGCTACACCTTC
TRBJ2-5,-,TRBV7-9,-,CASRLGPQETQYF,TGTGCCAGCCGACTAGGACCGCAAGAGACCCAGTACTTC
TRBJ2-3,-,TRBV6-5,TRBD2,CASSLWTSGSTDTQYF,TGTGCCAGCAGTTTGTGGACTAGCGGGAGCACAGATACGCAGTATTTT
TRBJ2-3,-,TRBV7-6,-,CASSLGHDERTDTQYF,TGTGCCAGCAGCTTAGGACATGACGAACGCACAGATACGCAGTATTTT
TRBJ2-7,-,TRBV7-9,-,CASSPRYEQYF,TGTGCCAGCAGCCCCCGGTACGAGCAGTACTTC
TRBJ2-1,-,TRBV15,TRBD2,CATSGRTRWEQFF,TGTGCCACCAGCGGCCGGACTAGATGGGAGCAGTTCTTC
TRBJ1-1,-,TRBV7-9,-,CASSLKLGAFF,TGTGCCAGCAGCTTAAAACTTGGAGCTTTCTTT
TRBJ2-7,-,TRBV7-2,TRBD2,CASSLALAGVGEQYF,TGTGCCAGCAGCTTAGCGCTGGCGGGAGTGGGCGAGCAGTACTTC
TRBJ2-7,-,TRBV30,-,CAWSADSYEQYF,TGTGCCTGGAGCGCCGACAGCTACGAGCAGTACTTC
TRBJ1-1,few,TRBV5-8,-,CASSLYGGVGTEAFF,TGTGCCAGCAGCTTGTACGGGGGGGTCGGGACTGAAGCTTTCTTT
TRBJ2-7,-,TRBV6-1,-,CASIGVDEQYF,TGTGCCAGCATAGGAGTTGACGAGCAGTACTTC
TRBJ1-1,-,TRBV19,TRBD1,CASTRGPNTEAFF,TGTGCCAGTACAAGGGGGCCGAACACTGAAGCTTTCTTT
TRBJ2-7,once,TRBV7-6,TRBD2,CASSLGLAGDYEQYF,TGTGCCAGCAGCTTGGGACTAGCGGGAGACTACGAGCAGTACTTC
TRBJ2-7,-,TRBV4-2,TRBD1,CASSQGDSSYEQYF,TGTGCCAGCAGCCAAGGGGACAGCTCCTACGAGCAGTACTTC